A few counts support the clone carrying this T cell receptor beta chain. Its antigen is as yet unknown. Amplification of TCR alpha and beta CDR3 regions from RNA used iRepertoire nested multiplex PCR. For one-step reverse transcription and amplification, about 90-450 ng of tissue mRNA or PBMC total RNA was used. TCRdb reprocessed the multiplex PCR reads via MiXCR and lists one record per CDR3 protein. The sample has about 400,000 distinct CDR3 sequences; 41% are singletons. These data originate in a study of glioma-infiltrating T cells. Study-level background: Samples included WHO grade II oligodendrogliomas or astrocytomas and initial-diagnosis grade IV glioblastomas.

Trimming removed 3 bases from V and 4 bases from J; junction bases left unmatched: 3. CDR3 length equals 15 residues. The germline CDR1 and CDR2 sequences are SGHTA and FQGNSA. Study-wide points: Gliomas, especially low-grade, showed above-expected tissue-blood divergence; non-neoplastic patients showed below.

V is TRBV7-2 and J is TRBJ2-2, with 9 bases that match TRBD1. Sequencing was performed on glioma tissue, nonneoplastic brain tissue, or PBMCs (not recorded which). This TCR came from a human donor with low-grade glioma or glioblastoma, undergoing nonglioma brain surgery, or in good health (not recorded which). This CDR3 reads CASSLNRGRTGELFF. CDR3 sequence (DNA): TGTGCCAGCAGCTTGAACAGGGGGCGCACCGGGGAGCTGTTTTTT.